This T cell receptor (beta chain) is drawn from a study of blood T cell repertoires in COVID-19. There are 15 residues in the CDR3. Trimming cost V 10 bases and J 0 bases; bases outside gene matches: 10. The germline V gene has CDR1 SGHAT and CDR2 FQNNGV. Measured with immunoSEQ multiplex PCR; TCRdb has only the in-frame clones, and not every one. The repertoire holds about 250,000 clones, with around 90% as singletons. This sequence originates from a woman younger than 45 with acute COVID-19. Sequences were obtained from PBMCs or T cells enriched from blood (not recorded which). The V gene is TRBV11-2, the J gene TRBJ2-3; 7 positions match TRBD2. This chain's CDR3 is CATKPVGGSTDTQYF. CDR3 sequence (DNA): TGTGCCACGAAACCGGTGGGGGGGAGCACAGATACGCAGTATTTT.